The sample holds many counts of the clone carrying this T cell receptor (beta chain). Its antigen is undetermined. The germline CDR1 and CDR2 sequences are KGHDR and SFDVKD. This CDR3 comprises 12 residues. Trimming left V 0 bases short and J 8 bases short, with 6 bases between. The record originates from a study of CD8 T cells in ankylosing spondylitis. TCRdb passed the 5' RACE reads through MiXCR, listing each CDR3 protein once. This table holds some 130,000 distinct CDR3 sequences, about 7% found once. Study conclusions and caveats: Within peripheral blood, clones linked to disease were CD8+ and relatively rare. What seemed typical of ankylosing spondylitis blood was a TCR beta motif built from about 8 highly homologous variants. In the blood and synovial fluid of reactive arthritis, some motif variants had been previously reported.

Source material: blood, either unsorted or a sorted T cell fraction (not recorded which). The receptor was isolated from a female donor with ankylosing spondylitis or in good health (not recorded which). The gene calls are TRBV24-1 and TRBJ1-2, with D possibly being TRBD1 (5 bases). CDR3 protein: CATSDLWGGYTF. The CDR3 region has the DNA TGTGCCACCAGTGATTTGTGGGGCGGCTACACCTTC.